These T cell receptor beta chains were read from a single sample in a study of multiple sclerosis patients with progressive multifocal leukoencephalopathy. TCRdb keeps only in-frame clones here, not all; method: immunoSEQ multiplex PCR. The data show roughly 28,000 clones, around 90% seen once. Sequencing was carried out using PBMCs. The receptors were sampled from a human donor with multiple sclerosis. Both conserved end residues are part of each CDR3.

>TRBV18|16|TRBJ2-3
CASSPSASGFTDTQYF
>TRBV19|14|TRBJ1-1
CASSSGTYNTEAFF
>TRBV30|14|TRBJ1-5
CAWDRGQGNQPQHF
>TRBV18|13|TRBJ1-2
CASSPGQNYGYTF
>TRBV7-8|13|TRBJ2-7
CASSLSNGEEQYF
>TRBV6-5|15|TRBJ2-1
CASSYGGGSYNEQFF
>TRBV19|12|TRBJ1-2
CASSSGNYGYTF
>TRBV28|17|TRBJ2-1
CASSGRPSGGVYNEQFF
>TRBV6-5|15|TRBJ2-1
CASTASGGVWNEQFF
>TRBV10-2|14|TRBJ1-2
CASSGTTGSYGYTF
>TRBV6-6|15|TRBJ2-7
CASSSYAPGVDEQYF
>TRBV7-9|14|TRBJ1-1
CASSFLGMNTEAFF
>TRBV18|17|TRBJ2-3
CASSLYTTGKAEDTQYF
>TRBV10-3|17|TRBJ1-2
CAITVEPGRFPNYGYTF
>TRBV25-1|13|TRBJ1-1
CASSEVGSGEAFF
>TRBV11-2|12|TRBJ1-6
CASSPTSSPLHF
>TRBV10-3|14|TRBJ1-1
CAITPDRRNTEAFF
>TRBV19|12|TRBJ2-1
CASSGSYNEQFF
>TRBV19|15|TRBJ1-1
CASSMGGNLNTEAFF
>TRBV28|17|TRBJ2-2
CASSHLDRVGEAGELFF
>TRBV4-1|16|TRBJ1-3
CASSQDLGRVGNTIYF
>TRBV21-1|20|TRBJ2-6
CASSKGRSKQGAPGANVLTF
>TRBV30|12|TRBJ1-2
CAWKGVGYGYTF
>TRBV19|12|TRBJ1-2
CASSTAFYGYTF